What follows are 13 T cell receptor beta chains derived from one specimen sequenced in a study of T-cell memory formation after mild COVID-19. Via MiXCR, TCRdb re-called the 5' RACE reads, giving one row per CDR3 protein. This table holds about 49,000 distinct CDR3 sequences, around 7.2% found once. Sequencing was done on a sample of PBMCs or a T cell subset sorted from them (not recorded which). These receptor sequences come from a man between 18 and 35 years old who had mild COVID-19 (a few samples of this study predate the infection). Cell type and time point are not known.

This clonotype was seen more than once but under ten times. The V call is TRBV5-1, the J call TRBJ2-2, with D possibly matching TRBD2 (6 bases). Germline V lookup: CDR1 SGHRS, CDR2 YFSETQ. The V gene lost 6 bases and the J gene lost 6 bases, with 15 bases spanning the gap. This CDR3 is built from 14 residues. The CDR3 reads CASTLALASGELFF. The DNA for the CDR3 is TGCGCCAGCACACTTGCGCTAGCGTCCGGGGAGCTGTTTTTT.

This clonotype was detected a few times. The junction and the germline gene differ at one end; a read error may be behind it. CDR3 amino acids: CASSLGQGLSPLHF. The CDR3 region has the DNA TGTGCCAGCAGCTTAGGACAGGGGCTGTCACCCCTCCACTTT. The chain recombines TRBV12-3 or TRBV12-4 with TRBJ1-6, with 9 bases aligning to TRBD1. This CDR3 has 14 amino acids.

The table lists this clonotype with many counts. The V call is TRBV28, the J call TRBJ2-2, with D perhaps matching TRBD1 or TRBD2 (7 bases each). The CDR3 is made up of 15 amino acids. Germline V CDR1 and CDR2: MDHEN, SYDVKM. V dropped 6 bases and J dropped 7 bases, with 18 bases sitting between them. The DNA of the CDR3 is TGTGCCAGCAGCAGGGGGGGGTTTCCAGGCGGGGAGCTGTTTTTT. It codes for CASSRGGFPGGELFF.

This chain links TRBV5-1 with TRBJ2-5; maybe TRBD2 (5 bases). Trimming cost V 0 bases and J 2 bases, with 17 bases left between them. This CDR3 has 17 residues. The germline gives CDR1 SGHRS, CDR2 YFSETQ. CDR3 protein: CASSLGAISDSQETQYF. CDR3 coding DNA: TGCGCCAGCAGCTTGGGGGCGATTTCGGACTCGCAAGAGACCCAGTACTTC. The full variable domain, in which reference TRBV5-1 and TRBJ2-5 provide the parts outside the CDR3, is KAGVTQTPRYLIKTRGQQVTLSCSPISGHRSVSWYQQTPGQGLQFLFEYFSETQRNKGNFPGRFSGRQFSNSRSEMNVSTLELGDSALYLCASSLGAISDSQETQYFGPGTRLLVL.

The genes are TRBV6-5 and TRBJ1-4; D is perhaps TRBD1 (6 bases). Trimming took off 0 bases at V and 0 bases at J, with 11 bases between the two ends. The length of the CDR3 is 17 residues. The germline V gene encodes CDR1 MNHEY and CDR2 SVGAGI. CDR3 region: CASSYSGHRATNEKLFF. The CDR3 coding sequence is TGTGCCAGCAGTTACTCGGGACACCGTGCAACTAATGAAAAACTGTTTTTT.

The V and J genes are TRBV9 and TRBJ1-2, with D unresolved. This CDR3 region has 14 residues. Germline values: CDR1 SGDLS, CDR2 YYNGEE. V lost 0 bases, J lost 3 bases, and 9 bases lay in between. The CDR3, as DNA: TGTGCCAGCAGCGTAGTTCCACCTTACTATGGCTACACCTTC. It encodes CASSVVPPYYGYTF.

The sample holds many counts of this clonotype. The chain links TRBV20-1 to TRBJ2-3, with 12 bases lining up with TRBD2. V gave up 0 bases and J gave up 4 bases; unmatched junction bases: 5. CDR3 size: 16 residues. Germline loops: CDR1 DFQATT, CDR2 SNEGSKA (reference sequence). The chain's CDR3 is CSARESSGGAPDTQYF. The CDR3 nucleotides read TGCAGTGCTAGAGAGTCTAGCGGGGGGGCCCCAGATACGCAGTATTTT.

This clonotype came up a few times. The V gene is TRBV27, the J gene TRBJ2-2; 8 nucleotides agree with TRBD1. The trim removed 7 bases at V and 4 bases at J, leaving 8 bases unmatched. The germline gives CDR1 MNHEY, CDR2 SMNVEV (reference sequence). The length of the CDR3 is 15 residues. The CDR3 region is CASTPGQDLTGELFF. CDR3 nucleotides: TGTGCCAGCACCCCGGGACAGGACCTCACCGGGGAGCTGTTTTTT.

This clonotype came up a few times. The genes are TRBV5-1 and TRBJ2-3; 12 bases match TRBD1. V was pared by 3 bases and J by 4 bases, with 3 bases of the junction left unmatched. The germline V gene has CDR1 SGHRS and CDR2 YFSETQ. The CDR3 length is 15 residues. CDR3: CASSSGTGGSDTQYF. The CDR3 DNA reads as TGCGCCAGCAGCTCCGGGACAGGGGGCTCAGATACGCAGTATTTT. The whole variable domain, remainder taken from reference TRBV5-1 and TRBJ2-3, is KAGVTQTPRYLIKTRGQQVTLSCSPISGHRSVSWYQQTPGQGLQFLFEYFSETQRNKGNFPGRFSGRQFSNSRSEMNVSTLELGDSALYLCASSSGTGGSDTQYFGPGTRLTVL.

Only a few counts were recorded for this clonotype. The rearrangement joins TRBV20-1 to TRBJ1-5, with 7 bases identical to TRBD1. The CDR3 length is 12 residues. Germline V CDR1 and CDR2: DFQATT, SNEGSKA (reference sequence). V dropped 4 bases and J dropped 5; count of bases not matched to a gene: 2. CDR3 region: CSANRGDQPQHF. The CDR3, as DNA: TGCAGTGCTAACAGGGGCGATCAGCCCCAGCATTTT.

The chain links TRBV7-8 to TRBJ2-5; D gene unclear. The ends were cut back, 1 base at V and 6 bases at J, with 12 bases in the middle. This CDR3 is built from 14 residues. Germline loops: CDR1 SGHVS, CDR2 FQNEAQ. The DNA for the CDR3 is TGTGCCAGCAGCTTAGTTCCCGATTCCCAGACCCAGTACTTC. Translated, it gives CASSLVPDSQTQYF. Using reference TRBV7-8 and TRBJ2-5 for the parts outside the CDR3, the full variable domain is GAGVSQSPRYKVAKRGQDVALRCDPISGHVSLFWYQQALGQGPEFLTYFQNEAQLDKSGLPSDRFFAERPEGSVSTLKIQRTQQEDSAVYLCASSLVPDSQTQYFGPGTRLLVL.

A few counts support this clonotype. The chain is built from TRBV3-1 and TRBJ1-3; D uncertain. This CDR3 comprises 15 residues. Deletions cut 1 base from V and 4 bases from J, with 11 bases between. Looked up from germline, CDR1 is LGHDT and CDR2 is YNNKEL (reference sequence). CDR3: CASSQVLTSGNTIYF. CDR3 in DNA: TGTGCCAGCAGCCAAGTACTCACGTCCGGAAACACCATATATTTT.

The rearrangement uses TRBV6-2 or TRBV6-3 and TRBJ2-5; 7 positions agree with TRBD2. This CDR3 spans 16 amino acids. Germline V gives CDR1 MNHEY, CDR2 SVGEGT. The V and J ends lost 4 bases and 1 base, in that order; junction bases with no gene match: 9. The CDR3 region has the DNA TGTGCCAGCAGTTCCGGGGCGGGGGTCCCCCAAGAGACCCAGTACTTC. It yields the protein CASSSGAGVPQETQYF.